A single sample gave rise to the 27 T cell receptor beta chains below, sequenced in a study of radiotherapy plus CTLA-4 blockade in lung cancer. Some clones are missing from TCRdb's copy, which holds only in-frame ones; the method was immunoSEQ multiplex PCR. The sample includes around 110,000 clones, about nine tenths of them seen just once. Sequenced here: peripheral blood, sampled from a patient treated with radiotherapy plus ipilimumab. All receptors derive from a human donor with non-small cell lung cancer that progressed on radiotherapy plus ipilimumab.

J is TRBJ1-1 and V is TRBV11-2, with 8 nucleotides matching TRBD1. This CDR3 has 16 residues. V lost 1 base, J lost 4 bases, and 8 bases stayed unmatched. The germline CDR1 and CDR2 sequences are SGHAT and FQNNGV. The CDR3 is CASSLAPGQGVTEAFF. DNA for the CDR3: TGTGCCAGCAGCTTAGCCCCTGGACAGGGAGTCACTGAAGCTTTCTTT.

V gene TRBV25-1 combines with J gene TRBJ2-7; D remains unclear. V dropped 3 bases and J dropped 4 bases, with 1 base sitting between them. This CDR3 has 10 residues. CDR1 and CDR2 (germline): MGHDK, SYGVNS. As DNA, the CDR3 is TGTGCCAGCAGTGATTACGAGCAGTACTTC. It specifies CASSDYEQYF.

The rearrangement uses TRBV2 and TRBJ1-1; D remains ambiguous. The CDR3 is 13 amino acids. Trimming left V 5 bases short and J 1 base short, with 8 bases between. Per the germline V gene, CDR1 is SNHLY and CDR2 is FYNNEI. CDR3 bases: TGTGCCAGCAGTAACCTGGCGAACACTGAAGCTTTCTTT. Translating gives CASSNLANTEAFF.

CDR3: CASSPGALADSYEQYF. For the CDR3, the DNA is TGTGCCAGCAGCCCAGGTGCACTAGCGGACTCCTACGAGCAGTACTTC. V gene TRBV11-2 combines with J gene TRBJ2-7, with TRBD2 matching over 8 bases. The V segment lost 5 bases and the J segment 0 bases; nucleotides outside the gene matches: 9. This CDR3 comprises 16 residues. Germline CDR1 and CDR2: SGHAT and FQNNGV.

The genes are TRBV5-4 and TRBJ2-7; perhaps TRBD1 as D (7 bases). CDR1 and CDR2 from the germline V gene are SGHNT and YYREEE (reference sequence). V dropped 4 bases and J dropped 6 bases, with 20 bases sitting between them. CDR3 length equals 15 residues. CDR3 amino acids: CASSDDFRGVGEQYF. DNA for the CDR3: TGTGCCAGCAGCGACGACTTCAGGGGGGTCGGCGAGCAGTACTTC. Combining the CDR3 with reference TRBV5-4 and TRBJ2-7 gives the whole variable domain ETGVTQSPTHLIKTRGQQVTLRCSSQSGHNTVSWYQQALGQGPQFIFQYYREEENGRGNFPPRFSGLQFPNYSSELNVNALELDDSALYLCASSDDFRGVGEQYFGPGTRLTVT.

V and J are TRBV6-5 and TRBJ1-1; D unclear. The CDR3 has 14 residues. Germline V gives CDR1 MNHEY, CDR2 SVGAGI. V lost 0 bases and J 1 base, leaving 6 bases between the germline ends. Here the CDR3 DNA reads TGTGCCAGCAGTTACTCGTCGGAGAACACTGAAGCTTTCTTT. Residues: CASSYSSENTEAFF.

The chain couples TRBV9 to TRBJ2-1; 10 bases match TRBD2. Germline lookup yields CDR1 SGDLS and CDR2 YYNGEE. Trimming took 3 bases from V and 2 from J; bases not matched to a gene: 5. The CDR3 contains 16 residues. CDR3 nucleotide sequence: TGTGCCAGCAGCGCCACTAGCGGGAACCCCTACAATGAGCAGTTCTTC. Translating gives CASSATSGNPYNEQFF.

The chain employs TRBV5-1 and TRBJ1-2, with 8 bases matching TRBD1. J lost 2 bases, V lost 0 bases, and 6 bases had no gene match. The germline gives CDR1 SGHRS, CDR2 YFSETQ. The CDR3 spans 16 residues. CDR3 sequence: CASSLGGTGTNYGYTF. In DNA form, the CDR3 reads TGCGCCAGCAGCTTGGGCGGGACAGGTACAAACTATGGCTACACCTTC.

This sequence joins TRBV2 and TRBJ1-1; possible D gene TRBD1, 6 bases. Trimming removed 5 bases from V and 1 base from J, with 11 bases in between. Germline V gene sequence: CDR1 SNHLY, CDR2 FYNNEI. This CDR3 comprises 14 residues. The CDR3 DNA sequence: TGTGCCAGCAGTCTATCCAGGGGGAACACTGAAGCTTTCTTT. Its translation is CASSLSRGNTEAFF.

The genes are TRBV11-2 and TRBJ2-1; the match to TRBD2 covers 16 bases. Trimming cost V 0 bases and J 13 bases; bases outside gene matches: 3. The germline V gene encodes CDR1 SGHAT and CDR2 FQNNGV. The CDR3 runs 15 residues. CDR3 region: CASSLEGTSGRVQFF. The CDR3 DNA is TGTGCCAGCAGCTTAGAAGGGACTAGCGGGAGGGTTCAGTTCTTC.

V and J are TRBV9 and TRBJ2-3; D gene uncertain. The CDR3 has 14 amino acids. Trimming pared 6 bases from V and 1 base from J, leaving 12 bases between. CDR1 SGDLS and CDR2 YYNGEE come from the germline V gene. The DNA for the CDR3 is TGTGCCAGCACCCCCGGGTTCGGCACAGATACGCAGTATTTT. Translation: CASTPGFGTDTQYF.

This clone has just one count. The chain recombines TRBV5-1 with TRBJ2-7; TRBD1 matches 8 bases. Looked up from germline, CDR1 is SGHRS and CDR2 is YFSETQ. The J segment lost 1 base and the V segment lost 5 bases, leaving 5 bases of the junction unmatched. The CDR3 is 14 residues long. As DNA, the CDR3 is TGCGCCAGCAGGTCGGGACAGGTTTCCTACGAGCAGTACTTC. Translated: CASRSGQVSYEQYF.

This chain uses TRBV29-1 with TRBJ2-3; 10 bases agree with TRBD1. The trim removed 5 bases at V and 3 bases at J, leaving 5 bases unmatched. The CDR3 totals 14 residues. Germline V CDR1 and CDR2: SQVTM, ANQGSEA. The CDR3 spells CSVRTGGSTDTQYF. CDR3 coding DNA: TGCAGCGTTCGGACAGGGGGGTCGACAGATACGCAGTATTTT.

This chain links TRBV19 with TRBJ2-3; 10 bases map to TRBD2. Trimming cost V 5 bases and J 5 bases; bases outside gene matches: 4. The CDR3 consists of 14 residues. The germline gives CDR1 LNHDA, CDR2 SQIVND (reference sequence). The chain's CDR3 is CASSGLAGEDTQYF. The CDR3 region has the DNA TGTGCCAGTAGTGGGCTAGCGGGAGAAGATACGCAGTATTTT.

This chain uses TRBV27 with TRBJ1-6; 10 nucleotides match TRBD1. Per the germline V gene, CDR1 is MNHEY and CDR2 is SMNVEV (reference sequence). The J segment lost 9 bases and the V segment lost 8 bases, leaving 10 bases of the junction unmatched. The length of the CDR3 is 15 residues. The CDR3 DNA is TGTGCCAGCGGACCCAGGACAGGGGGTTTTTCACCCCTCCACTTT. Protein product: CASGPRTGGFSPLHF.

The J gene is TRBJ2-7, the V gene TRBV2; D is uncertain. The CDR3 consists of 13 residues. V was trimmed by 6 bases and J by 7 bases, leaving 16 bases between them. Germline values: CDR1 SNHLY, CDR2 FYNNEI. The DNA for the CDR3 is TGTGCCAGCAGACATGTAACAGCGCGTGAGCAGTACTTC. Translating it yields CASRHVTAREQYF.

This chain links TRBV6-1 with TRBJ2-7; no reliable D call. Germline V gene lookup returns CDR1 MNHNS and CDR2 SASEGT. The CDR3 loop spans 11 amino acids. Trimming shortened V by 3 bases and J by 7 bases, and 7 bases separated the two germline ends. This CDR3 reads CASSDWREQYF. CDR3 nucleotides: TGTGCCAGCAGTGATTGGCGGGAGCAGTACTTC.

This chain connects TRBV2 to TRBJ2-1, with no clear D. V shed 5 bases and J shed 0 bases, with 11 bases lying between them. CDR1 is SNHLY, CDR2 FYNNEI, per germline. The CDR3 totals 15 residues. CDR3 amino acids: CASSSEMSSYNEQFF. The CDR3 DNA follows: TGTGCCAGCAGTAGCGAGATGAGCTCCTACAATGAGCAGTTCTTC.

This sequence joins TRBV11-3 and TRBJ1-1; D perhaps matches TRBD1 (5 bases). The CDR3 is 13 residues long. V was pared by 4 bases and J by 4 bases, with 10 bases between. From germline, CDR1 is SGHNT and CDR2 YENEEA. The CDR3 reads CASSSREGTEAFF. The CDR3 DNA follows: TGTGCCAGCAGCTCCAGGGAGGGCACTGAAGCTTTCTTT.

To note about this clone: Distinct nucleotide sequences in the sample also encode this CDR3. This sequence joins TRBV6-5 and TRBJ1-1; a weak D match, TRBD1 (5 bases). This CDR3 comprises 14 residues. Looked up from germline, CDR1 is MNHEY and CDR2 is SVGAGI. The V end lost 2 bases, the J end lost 1 base, and 8 bases lay between the germline ends. In DNA form, the CDR3 reads TGTGCCAGCAGTTACCGCCAGGGGAACACTGAAGCTTTCTTT. It codes for CASSYRQGNTEAFF.

The chain uses TRBV18 and TRBJ2-1; 13 positions match TRBD2. J was trimmed by 7 bases and V by 3 bases; bases with no gene match: 6. From germline, CDR1 is KGHSH and CDR2 LQKENI. This CDR3 has 16 residues. As DNA, the CDR3 is TGTGCCAGCTCACCTCAACTAGCGGGAGGGCCGAATGAGCAGTTCTTC. Translating gives CASSPQLAGGPNEQFF.

The rearrangement joins TRBV19 to TRBJ1-5; D is unresolved. Deletions cut 3 bases from V and 0 bases from J, with 9 bases between. This CDR3 has 15 residues. Germline loops: CDR1 LNHDA, CDR2 SQIVND (reference sequence). The CDR3 loop is CASSILLGSNQPQHF. CDR3 DNA: TGTGCCAGTAGTATCCTGCTGGGTAGCAATCAGCCCCAGCATTTT.

This sequence joins TRBV11-3 and TRBJ1-2; unclear D gene. CDR1 and CDR2 from the germline V gene are SGHNT and YENEEA. This CDR3 contains 13 residues. Trimming shortened V by 6 bases and J by 4 bases, and 12 bases separated the two germline ends. CDR3 nucleotide sequence: TGTGCCAGCAGTCCGGGCCAGACCTATGGCTACACCTTC. Encoded protein: CASSPGQTYGYTF.

This clone was picked up a small number of times. The chain has TRBV13 and TRBJ1-3; D not certain. Looked up from germline, CDR1 is PRHDT and CDR2 is FYEKMQ (reference sequence). Trimming took 5 bases from V and 1 from J, leaving 15 bases between them. The length of the CDR3 is 16 residues. This CDR3 reads CASSPRSSRSGNTIYF. Written as DNA, the CDR3 is TGTGCCAGCAGCCCCCGGTCCTCCAGATCTGGAAACACCATATATTTT.

The chain employs TRBV18 and TRBJ2-3, with 8 bases that match TRBD2. Germline-derived CDR1 and CDR2 are KGHSH and LQKENI. The CDR3 is made up of 13 amino acids. V trimming: 6 bases; J trimming: 3 bases; junction bases outside the gene matches: 2. This CDR3 is CASSRLATDTQYF. The CDR3 bases are TGTGCCAGCTCCCGACTAGCGACAGATACGCAGTATTTT.

A few counts support this clone. The chain joins TRBV7-9 to TRBJ2-6; D remains ambiguous. The CDR3 has 15 residues. Trimming stripped 1 base from V and 5 bases from J, with 9 bases between. CDR1 SEHNR and CDR2 FQNEAQ come from the germline V gene (reference sequence). CDR3 sequence reads: CASSLEGPRANVLTF. CDR3 DNA sequence: TGTGCCAGCAGCTTAGAGGGCCCACGGGCCAACGTCCTGACTTTC.

V is TRBV9 and J is TRBJ2-6; D is uncertain. Trimming pared 4 bases from V and 1 base from J, leaving 15 bases between. Germline V gene lookup returns CDR1 SGDLS and CDR2 YYNGEE. The CDR3 consists of 17 residues. CDR3 bases: TGTGCCAGCAGCTCACAGCCGGCCGGGTCTGGGGCCAACGTCCTGACTTTC. Translation gives CASSSQPAGSGANVLTF.